This TCR beta chain was recorded in a study of CD8 T cells in Susac syndrome. A single count supports this clonotype. It was with random hexamers that 0.5 to 1 ug RNA was reverse transcribed. Amplification of TCR beta CDR3 spanned 54 Vbeta and 13 Jbeta via immunoSEQ multiplex PCR. One entry per CDR3 protein, called by TCRdb with MiXCR from the immunoSEQ multiplex PCR reads. In the table there are around 200,000 distinct CDR3 sequences, roughly 94% of which are singletons. The ends were cut back, 6 bases at V and 4 bases at J, with 15 bases in the middle. The germline gives CDR1 SEHNR, CDR2 FQNEAQ (reference sequence). This CDR3 comprises 14 residues. Blood CD8+ and CD4+ T cells underwent high-throughput TCR beta sequencing. The multiple sclerosis controls comprised treatment-naive patients whose relapsing-remitting disease was stable or active. TEMRA cells were enriched by FACS, while CD8+ and CD4+ T cells were obtained through a negative isolation that was performed magnetically.

The rearrangement joins TRBV7-9 to TRBJ1-2, with D maybe TRBD1 (5 bases). Material for sequencing was CD4+ T cells from PBMCs. This clonotype was sampled from a human donor with multiple sclerosis. CDR3 coding DNA: TGTGCCAGCAGTCCGGGGCGGTGGATCTATGGCTACACCTTC. Translated: CASSPGRWIYGYTF.